Sequencing of this TCR beta chain was carried out in a study of T cell repertoires in cytomegalovirus infection. This clonotype was seen a few times. TCRdb recomputed calls from the reads with MiXCR, one row per CDR3 protein. The sample consists of more than 350,000 distinct CDR3 sequences, approximately 33% of them appearing once. The V and J ends lost 9 bases and 4 bases respectively, with 19 bases between them. Germline loops: CDR1 LNHDA, CDR2 SQIVND (reference sequence). This CDR3 contains 15 residues. The sequencing input was PBMCs. The chain links TRBV19 to TRBJ1-5; weak D call: TRBD1 (6 bases). The source of this sequence is a human donor in good health (CMV status not recorded). Some clones in this sample may be carry-over from other donors' samples. CDR3 residues: CASQRDNLGNQPQHF. The CDR3 DNA is TGTGCCAGCCAGAGGGACAACCTTGGGAATCAGCCCCAGCATTTT.